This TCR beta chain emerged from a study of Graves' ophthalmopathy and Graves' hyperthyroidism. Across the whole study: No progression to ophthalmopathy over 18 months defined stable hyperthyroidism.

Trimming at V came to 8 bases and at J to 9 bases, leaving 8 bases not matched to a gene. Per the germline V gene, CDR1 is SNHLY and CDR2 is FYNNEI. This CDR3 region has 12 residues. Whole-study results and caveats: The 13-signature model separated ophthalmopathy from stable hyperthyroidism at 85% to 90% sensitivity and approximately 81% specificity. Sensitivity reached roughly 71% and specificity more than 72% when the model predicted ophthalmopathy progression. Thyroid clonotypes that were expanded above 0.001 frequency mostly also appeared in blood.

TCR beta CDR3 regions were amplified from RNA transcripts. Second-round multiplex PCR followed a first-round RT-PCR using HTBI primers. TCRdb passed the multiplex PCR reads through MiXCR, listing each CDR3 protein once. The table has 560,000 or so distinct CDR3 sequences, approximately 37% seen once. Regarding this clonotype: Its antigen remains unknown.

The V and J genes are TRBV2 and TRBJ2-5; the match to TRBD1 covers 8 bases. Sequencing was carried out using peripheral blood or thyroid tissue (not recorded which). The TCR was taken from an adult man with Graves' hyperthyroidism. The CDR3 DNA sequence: TGTGCCAGCGAACCACAGGGGGAGGCCCAGTACTTC. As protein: CASEPQGEAQYF.